These T cell receptor beta chains were read from a single sample in a study of technical replicates of blood from several donors. This table comes from immunoSEQ multiplex PCR, and its TCRdb copy is limited to in-frame clones, with some not included. In the table there are approximately 15,000 clones, roughly three quarters of which are singletons. The sequenced sample consisted of PBMCs. Receptors originate from a human donor in good health. CDR3s leave out the opening cysteine and the closing phenylalanine or tryptophan. A D gene is named only where the DNA matches it firmly.

CDR3 protein	J gene	V gene	D gene
ASSGGQGTGELF	TRBJ2-2	TRBV5-1	TRBD1
ASSIDRVNTEAF	TRBJ1-1	TRBV19	.
ASSLVGLGDNEQF	TRBJ2-1	TRBV5-4	TRBD2
ATRNDRGQTGKLNTEAF	TRBJ1-1	TRBV15	TRBD1
ASSETLLTLAGGGTQY	TRBJ2-5	TRBV5-1	TRBD2
AWRTGDSSTDTQY	TRBJ2-3	TRBV30	.
ASSEFVPLAGENYEQY	TRBJ2-7	TRBV2	TRBD2
ASSPRQGAVD	TRBJ2-7	TRBV7-2	TRBD1
ASSEGQPSVGQY	TRBJ2-7	TRBV2	TRBD1
ASSYSSLAGGYEQY	TRBJ2-7	TRBV6-5	TRBD2
ASSSAGTRSGTEAF	TRBJ1-1	TRBV11-3	.
AISDPTVGQSNQPQH	TRBJ1-5	TRBV10-3	.
ASSDGTGADEKLF	TRBJ1-4	TRBV18	TRBD1
ASSEEPAGYLAGLYTEAF	TRBJ1-1	TRBV6-1	.
ASSLAVGGGNTDTQY	TRBJ2-3	TRBV5-8	.
ASTPIPGSWY	TRBJ2-7	TRBV18	.
ASSLVGAETQY	TRBJ2-5	TRBV5-4	.
ASSQFLGNTGNEQF	TRBJ2-1	TRBV7-9	.
AISGNTGSEQY	TRBJ2-7	TRBV10-3	.
ASGVASGSGEQF	TRBJ2-1	TRBV27	TRBD2
ASSLLTGLETQY	TRBJ2-5	TRBV5-5	TRBD1
ASSYGAGLAAGELF	TRBJ2-2	TRBV6-5	TRBD2
ASSEPEGLAGGPISYEQY	TRBJ2-7	TRBV2	TRBD2
ASSIGTNYAYNEQF	TRBJ2-1	TRBV7-7	.
ASTGTGGLWYGYT	TRBJ1-2	TRBV7-2	TRBD1
ASSSSQTGGVGNTIY	TRBJ1-3	TRBV18	.
ASSLGDRGRQPQH	TRBJ1-5	TRBV7-8	TRBD1
ASKSAGYYGYT	TRBJ1-2	TRBV2	.
ASSLRTSYNEQF	TRBJ2-1	TRBV7-8	TRBD2
ASSPPGGSLADTQY	TRBJ2-3	TRBV18	TRBD2
ASSHGDTKNTEAF	TRBJ1-1	TRBV7-9	.
ATSSLKAANEQF	TRBJ2-1	TRBV15	.
ASSFTSTYGYT	TRBJ1-2	TRBV27	.
ASSRRGTGDEETQY	TRBJ2-5	TRBV7-9	TRBD1
ASSQGRTSKEGQY	TRBJ2-5	TRBV4-2	.
ASSEGPSETYEQY	TRBJ2-7	TRBV6-1	.
ASSFAQGAQEQY	TRBJ2-7	TRBV27	TRBD1
ASSEALRGSTGVKETQY	TRBJ2-5	TRBV6-1	TRBD1
ASQAEVNTEAF	TRBJ1-1	TRBV9	.
ASSRQLAEPSTDTQY	TRBJ2-3	TRBV4-1	TRBD2
ASSSNALIRQQQY	TRBJ2-7	TRBV7-9	.
ASSPSGKETQY	TRBJ2-5	TRBV9	.
ASSFPAGVNNEQF	TRBJ2-1	TRBV27	TRBD2
ASREHRGYEQY	TRBJ2-7	TRBV19	TRBD1
ASSFGEQGAEKLF	TRBJ1-4	TRBV5-1	TRBD1
ASSPRASTDTQY	TRBJ2-3	TRBV27	.
ASSLVKETQY	TRBJ2-5	TRBV7-2	.
ASSYSPTGNTEAF	TRBJ1-1	TRBV6-5	.
AIFFPGLQDEQY	TRBJ2-7	TRBV10-3	.
ASDVGGGAYNEQF	TRBJ2-1	TRBV19	.
AWSHSQNIQY	TRBJ2-4	TRBV30	.
ASSLGGRSPFLEQY	TRBJ2-7	TRBV5-8	.